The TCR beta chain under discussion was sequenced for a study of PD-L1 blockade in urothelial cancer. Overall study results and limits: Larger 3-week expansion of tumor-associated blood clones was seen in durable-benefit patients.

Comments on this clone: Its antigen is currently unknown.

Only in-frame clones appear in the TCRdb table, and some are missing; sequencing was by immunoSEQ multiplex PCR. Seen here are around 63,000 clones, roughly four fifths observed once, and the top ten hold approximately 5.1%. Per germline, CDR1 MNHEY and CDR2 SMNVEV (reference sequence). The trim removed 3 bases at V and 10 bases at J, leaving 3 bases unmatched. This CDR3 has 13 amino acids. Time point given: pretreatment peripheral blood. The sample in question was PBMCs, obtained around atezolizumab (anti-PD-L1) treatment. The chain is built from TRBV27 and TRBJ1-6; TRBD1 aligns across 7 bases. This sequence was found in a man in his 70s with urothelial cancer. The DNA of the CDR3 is TGTGCCAGCAGTTTGACAGGGTTCTCACCCCTCCACTTT. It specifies CASSLTGFSPLHF.